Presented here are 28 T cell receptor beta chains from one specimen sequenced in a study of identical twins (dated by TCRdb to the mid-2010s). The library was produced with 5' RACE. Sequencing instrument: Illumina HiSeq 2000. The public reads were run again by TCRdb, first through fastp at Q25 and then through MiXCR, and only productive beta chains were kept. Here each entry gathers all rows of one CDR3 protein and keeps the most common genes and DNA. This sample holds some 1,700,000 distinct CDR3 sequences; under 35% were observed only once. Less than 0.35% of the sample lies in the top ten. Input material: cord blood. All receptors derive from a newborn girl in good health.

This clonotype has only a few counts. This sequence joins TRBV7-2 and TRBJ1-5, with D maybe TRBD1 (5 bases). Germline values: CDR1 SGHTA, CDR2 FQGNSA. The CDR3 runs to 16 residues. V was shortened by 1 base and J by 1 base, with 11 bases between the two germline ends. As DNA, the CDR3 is TGTGCCAGCAGCTTAGGACCCAGGGACAGCAATCAGCCCCAGCATTTT. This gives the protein CASSLGPRDSNQPQHF.

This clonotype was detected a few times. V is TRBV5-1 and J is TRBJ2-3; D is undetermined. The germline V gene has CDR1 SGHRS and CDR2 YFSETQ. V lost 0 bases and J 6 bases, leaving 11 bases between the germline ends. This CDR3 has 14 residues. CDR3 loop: CASSLGSRRDTQYF. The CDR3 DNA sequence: TGCGCCAGCAGCTTGGGGTCCCGTAGGGATACGCAGTATTTT.

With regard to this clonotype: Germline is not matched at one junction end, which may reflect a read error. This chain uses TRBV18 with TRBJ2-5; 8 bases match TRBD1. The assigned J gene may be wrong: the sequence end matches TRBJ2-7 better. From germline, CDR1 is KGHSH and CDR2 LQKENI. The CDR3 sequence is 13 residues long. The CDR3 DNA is TGTGTCAGCTCATCAGGACAGGGAAACGAGCAGTACTTC. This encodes CVSSSGQGNEQYF.

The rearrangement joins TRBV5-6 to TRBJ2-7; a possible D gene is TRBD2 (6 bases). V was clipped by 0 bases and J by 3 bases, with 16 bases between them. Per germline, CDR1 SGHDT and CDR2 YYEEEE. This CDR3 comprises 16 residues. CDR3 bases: TGTGCCAGCAGCTTGGGGGGACTCAACTTTCTCTACGAGCAGTACTTC. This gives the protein CASSLGGLNFLYEQYF.

CDR3: CASSHGTGGGALNEQYF. The CDR3 region has the DNA TGTGCCAGCAGCCATGGTACGGGCGGGGGGGCCCTCAATGAGCAGTACTTC. The V call is TRBV4-2, the J call TRBJ2-1, with 9 bases aligning to TRBD2. The J call is uncertain, as TRBJ2-7 better fits the DNA end. The CDR3 length is 17 residues. From germline, CDR1 is LGHNA and CDR2 YNFKEQ.

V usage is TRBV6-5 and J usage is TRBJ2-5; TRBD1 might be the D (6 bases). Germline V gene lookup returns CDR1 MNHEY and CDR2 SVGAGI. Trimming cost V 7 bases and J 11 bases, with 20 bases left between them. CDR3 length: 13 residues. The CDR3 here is CASTGDNHNEQYF. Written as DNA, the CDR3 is TGTGCCAGCACCGGGGACAACCACAATGAGCAGTACTTC.

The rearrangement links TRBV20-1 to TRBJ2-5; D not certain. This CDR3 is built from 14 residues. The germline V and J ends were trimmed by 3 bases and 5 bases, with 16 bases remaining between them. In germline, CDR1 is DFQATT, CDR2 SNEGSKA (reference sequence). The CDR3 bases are TGCAGTGCTAGGGTCGTCCTATCTGGGGAGACCCAGTACTTC. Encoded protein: CSARVVLSGETQYF.

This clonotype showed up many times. The CDR3 DNA sequence: TGTGCCAGCAGCCAGACCGGGACCTATGGCTACACCTTC. Encoded protein: CASSQTGTYGYTF. V gene TRBV7-9 combines with J gene TRBJ1-2, with a tentative D call TRBD1 (5 bases). Germline values: CDR1 SEHNR, CDR2 FQNEAQ (reference sequence). V lost 5 bases to trimming and J lost 4 bases, with 11 bases between them. This CDR3 spans 13 amino acids.

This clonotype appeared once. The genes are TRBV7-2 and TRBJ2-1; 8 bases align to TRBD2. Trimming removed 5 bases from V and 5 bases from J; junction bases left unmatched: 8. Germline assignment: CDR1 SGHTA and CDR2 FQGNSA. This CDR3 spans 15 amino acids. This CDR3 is CASSPSGRSNNEQFF. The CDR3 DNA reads TGTGCCAGCAGCCCGAGCGGGAGATCAAACAATGAGCAGTTCTTC.

CDR3 DNA sequence: TGTGCCAGCAGTTTCAGGGGGCGCCACGAGCAGTACTTC. It codes for CASSFRGRHEQYF. The chain couples TRBV12-3 or TRBV12-4 to TRBJ2-7; 8 nucleotides line up with TRBD1. This CDR3 has 13 residues. J was trimmed by 5 bases and V by 3 bases; bases with no gene match: 3.

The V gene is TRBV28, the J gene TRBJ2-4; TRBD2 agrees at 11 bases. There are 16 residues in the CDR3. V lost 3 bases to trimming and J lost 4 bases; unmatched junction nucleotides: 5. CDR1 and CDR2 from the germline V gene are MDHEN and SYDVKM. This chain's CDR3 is CASSLTSGMSKNIQYF. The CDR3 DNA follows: TGTGCCAGCAGTTTGACTAGCGGGATGTCAAAAAACATTCAGTACTTC. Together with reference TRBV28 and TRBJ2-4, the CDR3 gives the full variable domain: DVKVTQSSRYLVKRTGEKVFLECVQDMDHENMFWYRQDPGLGLRLIYFSYDVKMKEKGDIPEGYSVSREKKERFSLILESASTNQTSMYLCASSLTSGMSKNIQYFGAGTRLSVL.

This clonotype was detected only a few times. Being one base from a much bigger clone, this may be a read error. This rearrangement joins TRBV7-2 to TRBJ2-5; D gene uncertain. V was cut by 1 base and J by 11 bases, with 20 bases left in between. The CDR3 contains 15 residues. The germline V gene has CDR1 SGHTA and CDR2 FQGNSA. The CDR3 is CASSLEGYSYNEQYF. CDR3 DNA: TGTGCCAGCAGCTTAGAAGGGTACTCCTACAATGAGCAGTACTTC.

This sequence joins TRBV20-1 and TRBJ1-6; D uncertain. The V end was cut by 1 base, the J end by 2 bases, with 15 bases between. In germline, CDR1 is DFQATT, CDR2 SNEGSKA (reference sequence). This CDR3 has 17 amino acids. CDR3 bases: TGCAGTGCTAGAGGAGAAGGGTATAGCGCCTATAATTCACCCCTCCACTTT. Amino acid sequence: CSARGEGYSAYNSPLHF.

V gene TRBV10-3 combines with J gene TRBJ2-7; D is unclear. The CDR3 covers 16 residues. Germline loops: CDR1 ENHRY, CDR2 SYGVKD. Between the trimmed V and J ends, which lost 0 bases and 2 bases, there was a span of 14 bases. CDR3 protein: CAISESTGLPTYEQYF. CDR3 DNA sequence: TGTGCCATCAGTGAGTCGACGGGTCTACCTACCTACGAGCAGTACTTC.

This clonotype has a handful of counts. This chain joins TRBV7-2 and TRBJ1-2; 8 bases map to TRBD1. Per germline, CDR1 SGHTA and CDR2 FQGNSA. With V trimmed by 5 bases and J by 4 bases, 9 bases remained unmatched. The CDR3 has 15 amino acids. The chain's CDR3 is CASSIPQGAFYGYTF. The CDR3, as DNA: TGTGCCAGCAGCATACCTCAGGGGGCCTTCTATGGCTACACCTTC.

CDR3 sequence: CASEKSLDTEAFF. The CDR3 nucleotides are TGTGCCAGCGAAAAGTCATTGGACACTGAAGCTTTCTTT. V is TRBV9 and J is TRBJ1-1; D call uncertain. The CDR3 length is 13 residues. The germline V gene has CDR1 SGDLS and CDR2 YYNGEE. Trimming took 7 bases from V and 3 from J, leaving 13 bases between them.

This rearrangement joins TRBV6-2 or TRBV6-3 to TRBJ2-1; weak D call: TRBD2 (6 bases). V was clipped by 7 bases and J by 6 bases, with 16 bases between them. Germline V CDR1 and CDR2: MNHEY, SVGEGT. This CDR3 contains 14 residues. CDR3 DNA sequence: TGTGCCAGCACCGGGACTGGGAATGTCAATGAGCAGTTCTTC. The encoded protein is CASTGTGNVNEQFF.

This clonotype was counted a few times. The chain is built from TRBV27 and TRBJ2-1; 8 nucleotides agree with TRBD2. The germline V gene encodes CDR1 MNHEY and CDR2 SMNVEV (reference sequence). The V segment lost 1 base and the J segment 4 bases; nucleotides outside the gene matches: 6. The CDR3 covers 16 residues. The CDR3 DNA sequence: TGTGCCAGCAGTTTATATCGGACTAGCTTTTACAATGAGCAGTTCTTC. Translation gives CASSLYRTSFYNEQFF.

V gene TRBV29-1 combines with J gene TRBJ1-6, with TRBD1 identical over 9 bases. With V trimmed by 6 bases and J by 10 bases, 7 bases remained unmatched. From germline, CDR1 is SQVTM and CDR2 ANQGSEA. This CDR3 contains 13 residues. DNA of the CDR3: TGCAGCGTCGGGGGGACAGGGAACTCACCCCTCCACTTT. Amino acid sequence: CSVGGTGNSPLHF.

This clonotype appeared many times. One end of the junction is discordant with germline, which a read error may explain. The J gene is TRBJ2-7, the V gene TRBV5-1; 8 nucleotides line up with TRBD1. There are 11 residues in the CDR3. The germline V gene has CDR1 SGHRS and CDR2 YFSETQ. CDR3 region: CASTGGYEQYF. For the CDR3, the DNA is TGTGCCAGCACAGGGGGCTACGAGCAGTACTTC.

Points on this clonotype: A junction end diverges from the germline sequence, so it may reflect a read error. CDR3 region: CASSLGLAGGRYNERFF. For the CDR3, the DNA is TGTGCCAGCAGCTTGGGACTAGCGGGAGGTCGCTACAATGAGCGGTTCTTC. The rearrangement uses TRBV13 and TRBJ2-1; 15 nucleotides line up with TRBD2. The CDR3 sequence is 17 residues long. CDR1 and CDR2 from the germline V gene are PRHDT and FYEKMQ (reference sequence).

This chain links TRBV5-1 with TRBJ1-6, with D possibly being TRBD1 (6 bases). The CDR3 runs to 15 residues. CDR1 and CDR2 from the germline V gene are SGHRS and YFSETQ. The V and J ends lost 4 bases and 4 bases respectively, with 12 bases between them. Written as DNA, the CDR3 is TGCGCCAGCAGCCACGAACAGGGTTATAATTCACCCCTCCACTTT. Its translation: CASSHEQGYNSPLHF.

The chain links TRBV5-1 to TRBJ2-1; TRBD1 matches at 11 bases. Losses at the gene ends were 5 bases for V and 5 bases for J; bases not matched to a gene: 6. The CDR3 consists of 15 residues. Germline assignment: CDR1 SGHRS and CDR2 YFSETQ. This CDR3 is CASRKGQGVDNEQFF. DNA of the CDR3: TGCGCCAGCAGAAAGGGACAGGGGGTCGACAATGAGCAGTTCTTC.

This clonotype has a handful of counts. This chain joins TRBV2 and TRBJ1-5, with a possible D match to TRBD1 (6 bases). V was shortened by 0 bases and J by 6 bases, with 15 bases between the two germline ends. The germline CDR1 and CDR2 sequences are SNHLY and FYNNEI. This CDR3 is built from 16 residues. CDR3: CASSEAGSGVSQPQHF. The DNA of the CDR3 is TGTGCCAGCAGTGAAGCGGGCTCAGGGGTCAGTCAGCCCCAGCATTTT.

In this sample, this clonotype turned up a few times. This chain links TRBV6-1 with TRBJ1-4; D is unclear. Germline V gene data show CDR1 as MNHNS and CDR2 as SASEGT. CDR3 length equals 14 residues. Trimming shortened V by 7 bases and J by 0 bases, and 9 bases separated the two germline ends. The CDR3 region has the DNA TGTGCCAGCACCCGAATCCCAACTAATGAAAAACTGTTTTTT. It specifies CASTRIPTNEKLFF.

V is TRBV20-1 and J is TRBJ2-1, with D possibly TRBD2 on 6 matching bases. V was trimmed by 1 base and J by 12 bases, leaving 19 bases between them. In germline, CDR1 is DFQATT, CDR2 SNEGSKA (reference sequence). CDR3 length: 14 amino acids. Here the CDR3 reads CSARAPPRERAQFF. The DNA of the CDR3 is TGCAGTGCTAGAGCTCCGCCCCGGGAGCGGGCGCAGTTCTTC.

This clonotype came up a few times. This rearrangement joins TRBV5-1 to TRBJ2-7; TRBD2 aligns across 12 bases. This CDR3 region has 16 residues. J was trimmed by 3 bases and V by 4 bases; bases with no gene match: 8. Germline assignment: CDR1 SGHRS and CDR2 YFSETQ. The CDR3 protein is CASSIEGTSGFYEQYF. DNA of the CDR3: TGCGCCAGCAGCATCGAGGGGACTAGCGGGTTCTACGAGCAGTACTTC.

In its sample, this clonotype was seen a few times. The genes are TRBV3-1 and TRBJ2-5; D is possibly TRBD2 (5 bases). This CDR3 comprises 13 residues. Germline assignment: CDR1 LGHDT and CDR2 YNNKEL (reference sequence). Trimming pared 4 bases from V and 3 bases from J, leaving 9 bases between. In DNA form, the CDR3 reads TGTGCCAGCAGCCCTCAACTAGAAGAGACCCAGTACTTC. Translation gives CASSPQLEETQYF.